This TCR beta chain was identified during a study of T cell responses to AZD1222 COVID-19 vaccine. Germline CDR1 and CDR2: LGHDT and YNNKEL (reference sequence). The CDR3 consists of 15 residues. Trimming stripped 5 bases from V and 3 bases from J, with 13 bases between. Study-level findings and limits: Unmutated variant regions are reportedly targeted by nearly half of spike-specific TCRs. Compared with day 0, the breadth and depth of the Spike-specific TCR repertoire rose significantly after two doses of AZD1222. At study baseline, merely six AZD1222 recipients were seropositive. Donors were chiefly white British, with a greater number of females, and clonal diversity was perhaps underestimated.

A note on this clone: Its antigen is undetermined.

The repertoire was sequenced with immunoSEQ multiplex PCR; TCRdb's copy has only in-frame clones and lacks some. The sample lists under 85,000 clones; approximately 88% were seen once. This specimen was peripheral blood, taken on day 0 of MenACWY control vaccination. The clonotype originates from an adult in good health. This chain links TRBV3-1 (or the pseudogene TRBV3-2) with TRBJ1-4; TRBD1 is a possible D gene (6 bases). The CDR3 sequence is CASSARGLANEKLFF. In nucleotides, the CDR3 is TGTGCCAGCAGCGCCAGGGGCCTGGCTAATGAAAAACTGTTTTTT.